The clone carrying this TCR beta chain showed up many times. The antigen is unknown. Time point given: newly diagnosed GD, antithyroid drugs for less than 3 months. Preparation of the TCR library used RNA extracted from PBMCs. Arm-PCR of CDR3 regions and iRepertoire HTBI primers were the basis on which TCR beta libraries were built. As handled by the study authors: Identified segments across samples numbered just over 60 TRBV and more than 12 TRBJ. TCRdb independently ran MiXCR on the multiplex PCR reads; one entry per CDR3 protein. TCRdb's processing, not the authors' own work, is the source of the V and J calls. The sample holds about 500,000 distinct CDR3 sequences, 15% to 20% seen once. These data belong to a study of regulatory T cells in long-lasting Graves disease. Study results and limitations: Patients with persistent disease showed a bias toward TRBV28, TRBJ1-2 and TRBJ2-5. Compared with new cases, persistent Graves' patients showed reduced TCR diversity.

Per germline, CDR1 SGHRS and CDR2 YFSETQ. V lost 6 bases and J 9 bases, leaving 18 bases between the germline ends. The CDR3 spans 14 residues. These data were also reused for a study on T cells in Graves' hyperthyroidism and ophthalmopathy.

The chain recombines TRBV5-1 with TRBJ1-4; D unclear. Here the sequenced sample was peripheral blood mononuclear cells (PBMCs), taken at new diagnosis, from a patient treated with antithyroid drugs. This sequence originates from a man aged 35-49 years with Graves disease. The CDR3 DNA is TGCGCCAGCAAGGTTAGCCCCGCTGGTAAAAAACTGTTTTTT. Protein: CASKVSPAGKKLFF. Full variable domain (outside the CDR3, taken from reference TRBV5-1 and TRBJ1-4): KAGVTQTPRYLIKTRGQQVTLSCSPISGHRSVSWYQQTPGQGLQFLFEYFSETQRNKGNFPGRFSGRQFSNSRSEMNVSTLELGDSALYLCASKVSPAGKKLFFGSGTQLSVL.